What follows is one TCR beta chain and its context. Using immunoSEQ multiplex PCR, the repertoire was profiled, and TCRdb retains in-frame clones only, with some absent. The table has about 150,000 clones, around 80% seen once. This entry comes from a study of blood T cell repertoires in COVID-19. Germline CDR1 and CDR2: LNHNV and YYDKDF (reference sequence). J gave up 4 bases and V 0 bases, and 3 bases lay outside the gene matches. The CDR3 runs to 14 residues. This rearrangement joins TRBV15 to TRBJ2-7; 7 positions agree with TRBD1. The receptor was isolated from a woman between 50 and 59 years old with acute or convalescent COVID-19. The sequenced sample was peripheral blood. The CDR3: CATSRDQQGYEQYF. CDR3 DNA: TGTGCCACCAGCAGAGATCAACAGGGGTACGAGCAGTACTTC.